The present TCR beta chain was sequenced within a study of regulatory T cells in long-lasting Graves disease. The TCR beta library used iRepertoire HTBI primers with Arm-PCR amplification of CDR3. TCRdb used MiXCR to reprocess the multiplex PCR reads, holding one entry per CDR3 protein. Among a few hundred thousand distinct CDR3 sequences listed, roughly 24% were seen once. Time point described: persistent/refractory GD, antithyroid drugs over 5 years with positive TRAb. Isolated PBMC RNA provided the starting material for the TCR library. Germline V CDR1 and CDR2: MGHDK, SYGVNS. The CDR3 runs 13 residues. Trimming removed 3 bases from V and 6 bases from J, with 11 bases in between.

The chain couples TRBV25-1 to TRBJ1-2; D remains unclear. This specimen was peripheral blood mononuclear cells (PBMCs), taken when the disease was refractory, from a patient treated with antithyroid drugs. This TCR was sampled from a woman between 40 and 55 years old with Graves disease. The CDR3 region has the DNA TGTGCCAGCAGTGACCGGGTTATGAATGGCTACACCTTC. The encoded protein is CASSDRVMNGYTF.